The 8 T cell receptor beta chains given below trace back to one sample, sequenced in a study of blood T cells in healthy people across ages. The use of a sample-barcoded 5' primer and a J-beta primer mix characterized a second PCR of about 7 to 12 cycles. TCRdb used MiXCR to reprocess the 5' RACE reads, holding one entry per CDR3 protein. This table has about 1.1 million distinct CDR3 sequences, around two fifths appearing once. The specimen was blood. These receptors all stem from a man aged 18 to 35 in good health.

This clonotype was seen at least ten times. The rearrangement joins TRBV9 to TRBJ2-7, with unresolved D. The germline CDR1 and CDR2 sequences are SGDLS and YYNGEE. Trimming took off 0 bases at V and 5 bases at J, with 12 bases between the two ends. The CDR3 spans 14 residues. CDR3 amino acids: CASSVGGSANEQYF. Here the CDR3 DNA reads TGTGCCAGCAGCGTAGGGGGTTCGGCAAACGAGCAGTACTTC.

The CDR3 DNA reads TGTGCCAGCAGTCGCTTACTAGCGGGGTACTACAATGAGCAGTTCTTC. Translation gives CASSRLLAGYYNEQFF. The chain employs TRBV6-6 and TRBJ2-1; the match to TRBD2 covers 10 bases. The CDR3 has 16 residues. Germline CDR1 MNHNY, CDR2 SVGAGI (reference sequence). J lost 3 bases, V lost 5 bases, and 7 bases had no gene match.

This clonotype has a handful of counts. The chain joins TRBV2 to TRBJ2-1; D tentatively fits TRBD1 or TRBD2 (7 bases each). This CDR3 region has 13 residues. CDR1 is SNHLY and CDR2 is FYNNEI in the germline V gene. The CDR3 DNA follows: TGTGCTCTCAGGGGGGGGCGGTTGGATGAGCAGTTCTTC. This encodes CALRGGRLDEQFF.

The rearrangement uses TRBV7-2 and TRBJ1-4; 7 bases are a match to TRBD1. V dropped 4 bases and J dropped 8; count of bases not matched to a gene: 10. CDR1 is SGHTA and CDR2 is FQGNSA in the germline V gene. CDR3 length: 15 amino acids. The chain's CDR3 is CASSSPDRVGEKLFF. DNA of the CDR3: TGTGCCAGCAGCTCGCCCGACAGGGTAGGCGAAAAACTGTTTTTT. The variable domain in full, completed from reference TRBV7-2 and TRBJ1-4, reads GAGVSQSPSNKVTEKGKDVELRCDPISGHTALYWYRQSLGQGLEFLIYFQGNSAPDKSGLPSDRFSAERTGGSVSTLTIQRTQQEDSAVYLCASSSPDRVGEKLFFGSGTQLSVL.

The genes are TRBV12-3 or TRBV12-4 and TRBJ2-1; the D gene is possibly TRBD2 (6 bases). The CDR3 is 15 amino acids. Trimming pared 6 bases from V and 7 bases from J, leaving 19 bases between. The CDR3 DNA is TGTGCCAGCAGCCCCGGCTGGGGCGGAGGGAATGAGCAGTTCTTC. It translates to CASSPGWGGGNEQFF.

This clonotype has a count of ten or more. V usage is TRBV25-1 and J usage is TRBJ1-6; 7 bases are shared with TRBD1. Looked up from germline, CDR1 is MGHDK and CDR2 is SYGVNS. V lost 6 bases and J lost 4; bases outside the gene matches: 3. This CDR3 is built from 14 residues. The CDR3 protein is CASSETGYNSPLHF. The CDR3 region has the DNA TGTGCCAGCAGCGAGACAGGGTATAATTCACCCCTCCACTTT.

This clonotype was seen a few times. This chain joins TRBV4-2 and TRBJ1-1; D is possibly TRBD1 (6 bases). The CDR3 extends over 15 amino acids. V dropped 0 bases and J dropped 3 bases, with 11 bases sitting between them. Germline V gene lookup returns CDR1 LGHNA and CDR2 YNFKEQ. The CDR3 bases are TGTGCCAGCAGCCAAGATGACAGGAGGGACACTGAAGCTTTCTTT. This translates into CASSQDDRRDTEAFF.

The CDR3 region has the DNA TGTGCCAGCAGTTTATCCGGACAGATAAACAATGAGCAGTTCTTC. It specifies CASSLSGQINNEQFF. The genes are TRBV27 and TRBJ2-1; D perhaps matches TRBD1 (6 bases). CDR1 and CDR2 (germline): MNHEY, SMNVEV (reference sequence). The length of the CDR3 is 15 residues. V lost 0 bases and J 5 bases, leaving 11 bases between the germline ends.